These 13 T cell receptor beta chains were all obtained from the same sample, sequenced in a study of cytomegalovirus exposure and HLA in healthy donors. PCR employed 60 Vbeta and 13 Jbeta primers. Assay used: immunoSEQ multiplex PCR; TCRdb lists only in-frame clones, some missing. The sample lists about 190,000 clones; roughly 79% were seen once. Sequenced: PBMCs. The receptors were sampled from a woman aged 18-35 years in good health and CMV-seronegative.

V and J are TRBV27 and TRBJ2-7, with TRBD2 matching 12 bases. This CDR3 is built from 14 residues. The J segment lost 3 bases and the V segment lost 6 bases, leaving 3 bases of the junction unmatched. Looked up from germline, CDR1 is MNHEY and CDR2 is SMNVEV (reference sequence). The CDR3 sequence: CASRTTSGSYEQYF. In nucleotides, the CDR3 is TGTGCCAGCAGAACGACTAGCGGGAGCTACGAGCAGTACTTC.

The CDR3 nucleotides read TGTGCCAGCAGCTTAGGGGTGAGGCGGAGGACCGGGGAGCTGTTTTTT. Translation gives CASSLGVRRRTGELFF. The chain employs TRBV13 and TRBJ2-2; possibly TRBD2 for D (5 bases). Per the germline V gene, CDR1 is PRHDT and CDR2 is FYEKMQ (reference sequence). V was trimmed by 0 bases and J by 5 bases, leaving 13 bases between them. The CDR3 is 16 residues long. The variable domain in full, completed from reference TRBV13 and TRBJ2-2, reads AAGVIQSPRHLIKEKRETATLKCYPIPRHDTVYWYQQGPGQDPQFLISFYEKMQSDKGSIPDRFSAQQFSDYHSELNMSSLELGDSALYFCASSLGVRRRTGELFFGEGSRLTVL.

V gene TRBV15 combines with J gene TRBJ2-7; 12 bases are shared with TRBD1. The V gene's germline CDR1 is LNHNV and CDR2 YYDKDF (reference sequence). This CDR3 is built from 15 residues. With V trimmed by 3 bases and J by 6 bases, 6 bases remained unmatched. In nucleotides, the CDR3 is TGTGCCACCAGCAGGGGGACGGGACAGGGGGCCGAGCAGTACTTC. Encoded protein: CATSRGTGQGAEQYF.

The chain couples TRBV5-1 to TRBJ1-1; D not certain. The CDR3 has 16 residues. Trimming took 3 bases from V and 2 from J, leaving 17 bases between them. Germline loops: CDR1 SGHRS, CDR2 YFSETQ. The chain's CDR3 is CASSSISPGKNTEAFF. In DNA, the CDR3 is TGCGCCAGCAGCTCAATATCTCCGGGAAAAAACACTGAAGCTTTCTTT. Filled out from reference TRBV5-1 and TRBJ1-1, the complete variable domain reads KAGVTQTPRYLIKTRGQQVTLSCSPISGHRSVSWYQQTPGQGLQFLFEYFSETQRNKGNFPGRFSGRQFSNSRSEMNVSTLELGDSALYLCASSSISPGKNTEAFFGQGTRLTVV.

This clone was recorded a few times. The CDR3 DNA is TGTGCTAGTGGTCTAGACGGTGCCGGAAACACCATATATTTT. It specifies CASGLDGAGNTIYF. The chain joins TRBV12-5 to TRBJ1-3; D is unresolved. Trimming took 5 bases from V and 4 from J, leaving 12 bases between them. The germline gives CDR1 LGHNT, CDR2 FRNRAP. The CDR3 runs to 14 residues.

The rearrangement links TRBV5-6 to TRBJ2-1; TRBD2 is a possible D gene (5 bases). Trimming cost V 3 bases and J 7 bases, with 17 bases left between them. The CDR3 spans 15 residues. Germline lookup yields CDR1 SGHDT and CDR2 YYEEEE. CDR3 DNA: TGTGCCAGCAGCTGGTGGACGGGGTTAAAGAATGAGCAGTTCTTC. Encoded protein: CASSWWTGLKNEQFF.

The CDR3: CASSTGTGLTLRYGYTF. CDR3 nucleotide sequence: TGTGCCAGCAGCACCGGGACAGGGCTCACCTTGCGCTATGGCTACACCTTC. The V call is TRBV7-8, the J call TRBJ1-2, with TRBD1 identical over 9 bases. The CDR3 has 17 residues. After removal of 5 bases from V and 4 bases from J, the junction contained 14 bases not matched to a gene. Germline CDR1 reads SGHVS; CDR2 reads FQNEAQ.

This clone appeared a few times. The chain uses TRBV6-1 and TRBJ2-7, with D possibly TRBD1 on 6 matching bases. V was cut by 0 bases and J by 7 bases, with 19 bases left in between. CDR3 size: 16 residues. The germline CDR1 and CDR2 sequences are MNHNS and SASEGT. CDR3 protein: CASSEAGTPLREEQYF. The CDR3 coding sequence is TGTGCCAGCAGTGAAGCAGGGACACCTCTTCGGGAAGAGCAGTACTTC.

This clone was seen a handful of times. V and J are TRBV29-1 and TRBJ2-1; 11 bases line up with TRBD2. CDR3 length: 13 amino acids. The junction had 2 bases not matched to a gene; V was cut back by 6 bases and J by 4 bases. Looked up from germline, CDR1 is SQVTM and CDR2 is ANQGSEA. The CDR3 region is CSVRTSGYNEQFF. The CDR3 bases are TGCAGCGTCCGGACTAGCGGGTACAATGAGCAGTTCTTC.

This chain links TRBV29-1 with TRBJ2-5; D is perhaps TRBD1 (6 bases). This CDR3 contains 13 residues. V lost 4 bases and J lost 4, with 13 bases in between. Germline V gene lookup returns CDR1 SQVTM and CDR2 ANQGSEA. The CDR3 loop reads CSVASRGGETQYF. The CDR3 DNA sequence: TGCAGCGTTGCCTCCAGGGGTGGAGAGACCCAGTACTTC.

The chain has TRBV27 and TRBJ2-5, with 8 bases matching TRBD2. The germline V gene has CDR1 MNHEY and CDR2 SMNVEV (reference sequence). Trimming cost V 4 bases and J 1 base; bases outside gene matches: 2. The CDR3 consists of 14 residues. This CDR3 is CASSSGLAQETQYF. DNA for the CDR3: TGTGCCAGCAGTTCAGGACTAGCCCAAGAGACCCAGTACTTC.

The V call is TRBV7-2, the J call TRBJ1-1; D ambiguous. Between the trimmed V and J ends, which lost 2 bases and 4 bases, there was a span of 14 bases. Germline loops: CDR1 SGHTA, CDR2 FQGNSA. The CDR3 is 15 amino acids. The DNA for the CDR3 is TGTGCCAGCAGCTTAACGGACGGGAGGAGCACTGAAGCTTTCTTT. Translated, it gives CASSLTDGRSTEAFF.

This rearrangement joins TRBV7-9 to TRBJ1-2; possible D gene TRBD1, 5 bases. V lost 4 bases, J lost 1 base, and 13 bases lay in between. Germline V lookup: CDR1 SEHNR, CDR2 FQNEAQ (reference sequence). The CDR3 contains 15 residues. CDR3 coding DNA: TGTGCCAGCAGCTCCCGGACAACCCATAACTATGGCTACACCTTC. Its protein is CASSSRTTHNYGYTF.